This T cell receptor (beta chain) emerged from a study of identical twins. The junction had 6 bases not matched to a gene; V was cut back by 4 bases and J by 0 bases. CDR1 MNHNS and CDR2 SASEGT come from the germline V gene. The CDR3 runs to 16 residues. The donor group consisted entirely of healthy Caucasians. This clonotype came up many times. TCRdb reprocessed the 5' RACE reads with MiXCR, giving one entry per CDR3 protein. The data contain 400,000 to 500,000 distinct CDR3 sequences, about 18% of them seen just once; the ten biggest clones take up 9.5% to 15%. The rearrangement links TRBV6-1 to TRBJ2-7, with 10 nucleotides matching TRBD1. The source is a man in his fifties in good health. Sequenced sample: naive T cells sorted from blood. The CDR3, as DNA: TGTGCCAGCAGTGCCTCGGACAGGGGGAGCTCCTACGAGCAGTACTTC. Translating it yields CASSASDRGSSYEQYF.